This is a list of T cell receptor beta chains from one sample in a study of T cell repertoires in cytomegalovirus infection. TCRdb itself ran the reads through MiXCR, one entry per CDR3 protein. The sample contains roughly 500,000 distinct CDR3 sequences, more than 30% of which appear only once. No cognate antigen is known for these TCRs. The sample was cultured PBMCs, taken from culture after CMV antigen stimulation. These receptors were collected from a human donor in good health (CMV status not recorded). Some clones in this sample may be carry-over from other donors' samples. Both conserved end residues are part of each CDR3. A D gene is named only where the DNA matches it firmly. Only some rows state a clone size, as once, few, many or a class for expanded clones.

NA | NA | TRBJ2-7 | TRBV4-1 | TGCGCCAGCAGCCAGGCCGGGACGGCCGCCTACGAGCAGTACTTC | CASSQAGTAAYEQYF
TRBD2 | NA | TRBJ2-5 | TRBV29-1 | TGCAGCGTTGGGACTAGCGGCCAAGAGACCCAGTACTTC | CSVGTSGQETQYF
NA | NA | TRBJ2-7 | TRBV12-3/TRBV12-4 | TGTGCCAGCAGGGGGGGGCCGCAGGGCGGGGAGCAGTACTTC | CASRGGPQGGEQYF
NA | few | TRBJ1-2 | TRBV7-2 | TGTGCCAGCAGCCCCGATCCAGGAACTAACTATGGCTACACCTTC | CASSPDPGTNYGYTF
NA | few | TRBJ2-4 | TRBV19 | TGTGCCAGTAGTGGTGGTTGGGGCGACATTCAGTACTTC | CASSGGWGDIQYF
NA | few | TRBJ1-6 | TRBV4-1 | TGCGCCAGCAGCCAGATACAGGGAGCCGATGGTTCACCCCTCCACTTT | CASSQIQGADGSPLHF
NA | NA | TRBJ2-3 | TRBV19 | TGTGCCAGTAGTCCTAACACGTGGGGAGGGGGCCCAGATACGCAGTATTTT | CASSPNTWGGGPDTQYF
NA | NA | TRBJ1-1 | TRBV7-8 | TGTGCCAGCAGCTTCCTCCCCGGGACTGAAGCTTTCTTT | CASSFLPGTEAFF
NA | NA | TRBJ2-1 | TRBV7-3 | TGTGCCAGCAGCTTACAGCGGAACAATGAGCAGTTCTTC | CASSLQRNNEQFF
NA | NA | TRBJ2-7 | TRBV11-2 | TGTGCCAGCAGCTTAGAGGCCGCGGTGATGAGCGTCGACGAGCAGTACTTC | CASSLEAAVMSVDEQYF
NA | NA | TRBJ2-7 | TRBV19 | TGTGCCAGTAGTATACAAAGCACCCCCTCCTACGAGCAGTACTTC | CASSIQSTPSYEQYF
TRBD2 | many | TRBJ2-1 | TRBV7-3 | TGTGCCAGCAGCTTAACTGGGGTGGCTAGCGGGAGTGCCCATGAGCAGTTCTTC | CASSLTGVASGSAHEQFF
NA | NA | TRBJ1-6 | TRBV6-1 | TGTGCCAGCCGACTCACGGGGGGGTCCTATAATTCACCCCTCCACTTT | CASRLTGGSYNSPLHF
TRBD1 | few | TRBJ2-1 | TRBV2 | TGTGCCAGCACGCGGACAGGGGTCTCCTCCGAGCAGTTCTTC | CASTRTGVSSEQFF
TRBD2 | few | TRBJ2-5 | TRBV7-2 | TGTGCCAGCTGGGGACTAGCGGGCCAAGAGACCCAGTACTTC | CASWGLAGQETQYF
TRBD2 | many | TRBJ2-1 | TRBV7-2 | TGTGCCAGCAGCTTCCCAATACTAGCGGGAGGGGATGATGAGCAGTTCTTC | CASSFPILAGGDDEQFF
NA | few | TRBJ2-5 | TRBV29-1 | TGCAGCGTTGAAGGACTCCAGGGCGCGGAGACCCAGTACTTC | CSVEGLQGAETQYF
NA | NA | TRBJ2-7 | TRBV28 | TGTGCCAGCAGTTTTGGGGGTGTTCAGACCAAGCAGTACTTC | CASSFGGVQTKQYF